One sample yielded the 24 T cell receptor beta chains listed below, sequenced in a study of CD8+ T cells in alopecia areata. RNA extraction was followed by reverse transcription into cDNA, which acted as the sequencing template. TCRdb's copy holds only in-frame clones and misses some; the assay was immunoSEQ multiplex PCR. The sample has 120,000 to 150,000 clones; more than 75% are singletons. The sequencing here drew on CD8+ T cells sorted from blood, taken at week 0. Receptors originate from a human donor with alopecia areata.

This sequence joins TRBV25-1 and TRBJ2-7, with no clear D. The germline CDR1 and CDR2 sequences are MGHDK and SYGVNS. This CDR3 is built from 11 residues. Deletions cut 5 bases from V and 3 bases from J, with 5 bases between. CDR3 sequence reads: CASSHLYEQYF. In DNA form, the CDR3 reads TGTGCCAGCAGTCACCTCTACGAGCAGTACTTC.

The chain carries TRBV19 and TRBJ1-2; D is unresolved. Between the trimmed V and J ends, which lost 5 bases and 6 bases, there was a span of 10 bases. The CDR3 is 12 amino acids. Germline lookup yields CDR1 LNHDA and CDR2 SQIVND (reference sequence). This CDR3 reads CASSFSIDGYTF. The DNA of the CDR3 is TGTGCCAGTAGTTTCTCGATAGATGGCTACACCTTC. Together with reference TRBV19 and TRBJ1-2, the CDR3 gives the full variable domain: DGGITQSPKYLFRKEGQNVTLSCEQNLNHDAMYWYRQDPGQGLRLIYYSQIVNDFQKGDIAEGYSVSREKKESFPLTVTSAQKNPTAFYLCASSFSIDGYTFGSGTRLTVV.

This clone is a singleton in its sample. The CDR3 loop is CASSLGQYEQYF. CDR3 sequence (DNA): TGTGCCAGCAGCTTGGGACAGTACGAGCAGTACTTC. This rearrangement joins TRBV5-6 to TRBJ2-7, with D perhaps matching TRBD1 (5 bases). Trimming stripped 0 bases from V and 4 bases from J, with 5 bases between. The CDR3 sequence is 12 residues long. Germline V gene data show CDR1 as SGHDT and CDR2 as YYEEEE.

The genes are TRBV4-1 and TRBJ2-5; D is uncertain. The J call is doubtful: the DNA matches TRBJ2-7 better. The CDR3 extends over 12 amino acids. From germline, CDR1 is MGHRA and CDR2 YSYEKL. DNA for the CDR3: TGCGCCAGCAGCCAAGATGGGAACGAGCAGTACTTC. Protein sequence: CASSQDGNEQYF.

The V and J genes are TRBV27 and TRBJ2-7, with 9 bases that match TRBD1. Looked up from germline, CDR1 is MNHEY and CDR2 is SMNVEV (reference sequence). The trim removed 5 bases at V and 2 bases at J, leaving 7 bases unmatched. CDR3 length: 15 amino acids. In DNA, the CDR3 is TGTGCCAGCAGTCCCCGGACAGGGGTGGCCTACGAGCAGTACTTC. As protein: CASSPRTGVAYEQYF.

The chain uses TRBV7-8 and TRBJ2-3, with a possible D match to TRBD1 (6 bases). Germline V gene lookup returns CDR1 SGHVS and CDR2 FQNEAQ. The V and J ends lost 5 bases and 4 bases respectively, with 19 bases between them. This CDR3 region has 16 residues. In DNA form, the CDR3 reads TGTGCCAGCAGCCCTACTACGACAGGCTTCGCAGATACGCAGTATTTT. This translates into CASSPTTTGFADTQYF.

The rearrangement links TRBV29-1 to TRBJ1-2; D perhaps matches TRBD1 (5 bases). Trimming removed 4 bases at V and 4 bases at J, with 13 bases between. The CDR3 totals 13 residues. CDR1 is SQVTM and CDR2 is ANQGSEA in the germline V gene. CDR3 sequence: CSVVRGEGYGYTF. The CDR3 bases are TGCAGCGTTGTTCGGGGGGAAGGCTATGGCTACACCTTC.

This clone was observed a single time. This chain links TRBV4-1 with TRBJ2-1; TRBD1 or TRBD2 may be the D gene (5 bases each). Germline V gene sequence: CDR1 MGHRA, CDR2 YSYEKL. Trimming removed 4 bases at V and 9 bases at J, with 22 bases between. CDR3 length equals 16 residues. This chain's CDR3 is CASSLNPGTPAAEQFF. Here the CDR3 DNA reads TGCGCCAGCAGCCTAAATCCCGGGACCCCGGCGGCTGAGCAGTTCTTC.

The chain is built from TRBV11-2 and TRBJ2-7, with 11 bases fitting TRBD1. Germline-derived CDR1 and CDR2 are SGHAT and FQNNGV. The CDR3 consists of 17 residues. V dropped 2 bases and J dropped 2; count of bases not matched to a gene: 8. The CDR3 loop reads CASSLSPDRGPPYEQYF. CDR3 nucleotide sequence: TGTGCCAGCAGCTTAAGCCCGGACAGGGGGCCGCCCTACGAGCAGTACTTC.

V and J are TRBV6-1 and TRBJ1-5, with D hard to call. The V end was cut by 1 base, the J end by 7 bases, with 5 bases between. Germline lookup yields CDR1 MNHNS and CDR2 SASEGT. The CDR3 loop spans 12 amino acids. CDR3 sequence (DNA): TGTGCCAGCAGTGAAGAATGGCAGCCCCAGCATTTT. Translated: CASSEEWQPQHF.

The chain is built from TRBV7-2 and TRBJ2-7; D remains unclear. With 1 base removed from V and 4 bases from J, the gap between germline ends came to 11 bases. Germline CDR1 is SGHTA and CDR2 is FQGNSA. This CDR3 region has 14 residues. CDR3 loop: CASSLELGGYEQYF. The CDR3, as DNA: TGTGCCAGCAGCTTAGAGTTGGGTGGATACGAGCAGTACTTC.

DNA of the CDR3: TGCAGCGTTGAGCCGACTGGGGGCAATGAGCAGTTCTTC. Protein: CSVEPTGGNEQFF. This sequence joins TRBV29-1 and TRBJ2-1; D is perhaps TRBD1 or TRBD2 (5 bases each). The CDR3 has 13 residues. CDR1 SQVTM and CDR2 ANQGSEA come from the germline V gene. V lost 3 bases, J lost 6 bases, and 12 bases lay in between.

CDR3 sequence (DNA): TGTGCCAGCAGCTTGCGGGGTTCCTACGAGCAGTACTTC. Translation gives CASSLRGSYEQYF. The V and J genes are TRBV5-4 and TRBJ2-7, with D maybe TRBD2 (5 bases). The germline V and J ends were trimmed by 1 base and 1 base, with 6 bases remaining between them. This CDR3 comprises 13 residues. CDR1 is SGHNT, CDR2 YYREEE, per germline (reference sequence).

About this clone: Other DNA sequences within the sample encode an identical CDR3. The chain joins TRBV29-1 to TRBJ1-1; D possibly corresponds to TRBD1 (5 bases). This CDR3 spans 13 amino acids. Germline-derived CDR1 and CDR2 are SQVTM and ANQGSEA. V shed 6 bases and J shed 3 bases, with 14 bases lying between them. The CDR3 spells CSVWAGTDTEAFF. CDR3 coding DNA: TGCAGCGTATGGGCAGGGACGGACACTGAAGCTTTCTTT.

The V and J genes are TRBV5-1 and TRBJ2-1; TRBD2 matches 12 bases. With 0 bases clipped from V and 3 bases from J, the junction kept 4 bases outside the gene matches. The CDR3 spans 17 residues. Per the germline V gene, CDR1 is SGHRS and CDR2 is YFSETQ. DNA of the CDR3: TGCGCCAGCAGCTTGGGACTAGCGGGAGATGGCTACAATGAGCAGTTCTTC. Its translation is CASSLGLAGDGYNEQFF.

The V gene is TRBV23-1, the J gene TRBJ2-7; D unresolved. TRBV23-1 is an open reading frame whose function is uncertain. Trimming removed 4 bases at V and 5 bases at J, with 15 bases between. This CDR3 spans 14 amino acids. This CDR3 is CASSRFGLEDEQYF. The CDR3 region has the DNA TGCGCCAGCAGTCGCTTCGGTCTAGAGGACGAGCAGTACTTC.

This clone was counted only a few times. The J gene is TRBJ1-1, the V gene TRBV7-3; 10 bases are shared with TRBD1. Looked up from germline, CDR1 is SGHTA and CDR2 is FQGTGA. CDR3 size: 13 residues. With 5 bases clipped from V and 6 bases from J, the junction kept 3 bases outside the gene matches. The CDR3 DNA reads TGTGCCAGCAGCGGGACAGGGGACGCTGAAGCTTTCTTT. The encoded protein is CASSGTGDAEAFF.

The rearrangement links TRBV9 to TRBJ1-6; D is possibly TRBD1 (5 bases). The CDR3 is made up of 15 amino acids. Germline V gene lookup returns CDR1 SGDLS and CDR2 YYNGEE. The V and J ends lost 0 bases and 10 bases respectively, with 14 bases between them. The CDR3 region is CASSVEGVGGSPLHF. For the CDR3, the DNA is TGTGCCAGCAGCGTAGAAGGGGTCGGAGGCTCACCCCTCCACTTT.

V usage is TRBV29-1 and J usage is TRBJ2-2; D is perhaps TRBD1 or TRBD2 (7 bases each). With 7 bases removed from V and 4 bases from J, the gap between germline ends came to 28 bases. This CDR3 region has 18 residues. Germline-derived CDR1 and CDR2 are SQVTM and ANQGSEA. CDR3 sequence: CSATHHRGREKSTGELFF. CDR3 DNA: TGCAGCGCTACACACCATAGGGGGCGGGAGAAGTCCACCGGGGAGCTGTTTTTT.

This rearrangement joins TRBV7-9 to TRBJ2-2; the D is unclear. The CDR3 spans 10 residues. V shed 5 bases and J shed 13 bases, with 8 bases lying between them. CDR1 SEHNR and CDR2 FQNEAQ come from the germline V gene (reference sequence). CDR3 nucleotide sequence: TGTGCCAGCAGCCCTCCAGCGCTGTTTTTT. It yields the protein CASSPPALFF.

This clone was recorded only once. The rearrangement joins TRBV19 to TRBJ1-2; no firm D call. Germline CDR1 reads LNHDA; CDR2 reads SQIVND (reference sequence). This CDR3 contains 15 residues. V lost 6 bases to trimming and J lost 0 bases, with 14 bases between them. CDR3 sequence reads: CASSKKDYSNYGYTF. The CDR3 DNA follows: TGTGCCAGTAGCAAAAAGGATTATTCTAACTATGGCTACACCTTC.

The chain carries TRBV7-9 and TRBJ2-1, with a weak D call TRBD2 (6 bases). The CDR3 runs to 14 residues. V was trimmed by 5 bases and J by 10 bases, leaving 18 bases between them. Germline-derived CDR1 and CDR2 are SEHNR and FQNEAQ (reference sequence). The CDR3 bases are TGTGCCAGCAGCAACATAGGCGGGGATCGGGAGCAGTTCTTC. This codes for CASSNIGGDREQFF.

This CDR3 reads CASSQGSVGTQYF. The CDR3 coding sequence is TGTGCCAGCAGCCAGGGATCCGTGGGGACCCAGTACTTC. The chain uses TRBV6-5 and TRBJ2-5; a possible D gene is TRBD1 (5 bases). The V end lost 6 bases, the J end lost 7 bases, and 15 bases lay between the germline ends. Germline assignment: CDR1 MNHEY and CDR2 SVGAGI. This CDR3 region has 13 residues.

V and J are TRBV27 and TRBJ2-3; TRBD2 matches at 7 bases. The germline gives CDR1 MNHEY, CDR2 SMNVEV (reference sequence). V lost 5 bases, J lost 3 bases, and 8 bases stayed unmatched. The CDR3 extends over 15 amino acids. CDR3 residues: CASSPLGTTTDTQYF. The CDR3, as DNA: TGTGCCAGCAGTCCCTTAGGGACTACAACAGATACGCAGTATTTT.